The present T cell receptor (beta chain) was sequenced within a study of blood T cell repertoires in COVID-19. Looking at the study overall: Acute and convalescent COVID-19 specimens originated in the United States, Italy and Spain.

The CDR3 spans 13 residues. V lost 3 bases, J lost 0 bases, and 5 bases lay in between. The assay was immunoSEQ multiplex PCR, and TCRdb's table has in-frame clones only and misses some. The sample has 250,000 to 400,000 clones, approximately 88% seen once; the top ten hold 1.6%. Source material: peripheral blood. The origin of this receptor is a woman in her twenties or thirties with COVID-19, enrolled during active disease. The genes are TRBV12-3 or TRBV12-4 and TRBJ1-1; D gene unclear. The chain's CDR3 is CASSLAVNTEAFF. The DNA of the CDR3 is TGTGCCAGCAGTTTGGCGGTGAACACTGAAGCTTTCTTT.